The source of this T cell receptor beta chain is a study of cytomegalovirus exposure and HLA in healthy donors (dated by TCRdb to 2017 to 2019). Concerning the study at large: In an earlier analysis of approximately 500 of the donors, less than 350 Gb of sequence data and 90 million to 120 million unique TCR beta sequences from 180 million or so T cells were reported. The T cell repertoires of 550 to 850 subjects were profiled by immunosequencing and related to cytomegalovirus serostatus. Of the roughly 410 genotyped donors, 80% to 90% were placed in the genetic ancestry cluster associated with self-reported Caucasian donors. To decide whether each TCR beta V gene segment behaved as functional or pseudogenic, an earlier analysis of approximately 590 of the donors relied on high-throughput TCR beta sequencing. A later analysis re-examined previously published TCR beta repertoires from roughly 650 donors and added high-resolution HLA genotyping to investigate patterns of TCR occurrence. High-throughput TCR immunosequencing, statistical association of individual TCRs with disease status, and machine learning were combined to predict cytomegalovirus infection status. All discovery cohort repertoires had been generated on a single sequencing platform. Among 300 to 500 genotyped donors of the cohort, an average of approximately 240,000 unique TCR beta nucleotide sequences was sequenced per donor, of which about 18% were non-productive. Around 320 gigabases of sequencing data and some 85 million unique TCR sequences were included in an early release covering several hundred HLA-typed donors. The study aimed to test whether cataloging public T cell receptors could reveal signatures of past pathogen exposure. Along with the approximately 700-subject first cohort, a separate validation cohort of 120 different subjects was used. A later genetic analysis took genome-wide SNP genotypes for about 65% of the 666 donors and used that subset as a discovery cohort. Donor age, sex, ethnicity and CMV serostatus were compiled alongside the repertoire data. In the later analysis, no new phenotypic data were used to find candidate immune exposures; instead, reliance was placed on TCR beta sequences and their occurrence across donors. Class I and class II HLA loci were covered by the typing at four-digit resolution. Typing coverage differed by locus: A, B, C, DRB1 and DQB1 were typed in roughly 620-630 donors, DQA1 in 522, DPA1 in nearly 610, and DPB1 in around 490. Four or five DR-DQ haplotypes were treated as single units for association and clustering because of strong linkage in the cohort. Study-wide findings and limitations: A cluster of highly shared sequence variants was judged likely to be a technical artifact of the sequencing pipeline. According to the authors, the approach could potentially be generalized to other disease states and immunological phenotypes. Broadly in line with IMGT annotations, most TCR beta V segments showed up in productive rearrangements about 90% or about 30% of the time in an earlier analysis of several hundred of the donors. In a later analysis, most CMV-associated TCR beta chains were found to appear HLA-restricted, with HLA associations seemingly driven largely by CMV exposure. Most TCR sequences were seen in very few donors, while some public TCRs were found in many individuals. A total of about 180 TCR beta chains were listed by the study as associated with cytomegalovirus. Compared with the 666-donor mean, donors in an Asian-associated ancestry cluster had fewer N-insertions in productive TCRs, according to a later genetic analysis. Because HLA typing was unavailable for some donors at each locus, only the typed subset was used in association tests. Cytomegalovirus status was reported to be diagnosed by the classifier with high specificity and sensitivity in both the original and validation cohorts. In a later analysis, the rate of TCR association differed among HLA loci, with DRB1 alleles having the most associated TCRs and HLA-C alleles having the fewest. Specific HLA alleles were associated with 15,000 to 20,000 TCR beta sequences at a false discovery rate of 0.05 in a later analysis. A further reported finding was that TCR beta sequences accurately predicted the HLA-A and HLA-B alleles for most subjects in the first cohort. In vitro tests confirmed that three of the cytomegalovirus-associated TCR beta chains recognize cytomegalovirus antigens. When HLA alleles, especially DR and DQ, strongly co-occurred, TCR associations were difficult to assign to individual alleles. In a later genetic analysis, a missense DCLRE1C variant was associated with V-gene and J-gene trimming of TCR beta chains, and the association was replicated in an independent cohort. Compared with equally common non-associated chains, HLA-associated TCR beta chains in a later analysis were more clonally expanded and had lower generation probabilities. CMV serostatus was the only immune exposure information available for the cohort. The cohort was sequenced for TCR beta chains only, and without alpha or paired-chain data the features that could be detected were limited. Some IMGT-functional V segments, including TRBV6-2 and TRBV6-3, could not be told apart with the 87-base-pair reads, so those segments were excluded. Sequencing depth was assumed to be roughly uniform across donors in the presence/absence analyses, though that assumption may not hold. Correlated functional status among segregating V segments might be attributable to linkage disequilibrium, but an unknown experimental factor could not be ruled out. Several of the top co-occurrence clusters appeared to be linked to parvovirus B19, influenza, CMV and Epstein-Barr virus, according to a later analysis. Because counts were too low, 15 or so rarely observed V segments, including chromosome 9 orphons, were excluded from the earlier analysis of 587 of the donors.

Regarding this clone: Its antigen target is currently unknown.

The library came from the immunoSEQ multiplex PCR assay. For the multiplex PCR, a mixture combining 60 forward primers for TCR Vbeta segments and 13 reverse primers for TCR Jbeta segments was used. A multiplex PCR assay on genomic DNA amplified the CDR3 region of rearranged TCR beta genes. On the Illumina HiSeq System, the amplified TCR beta libraries were sequenced as 87-base-pair reads. The authors processed their data as follows. In a later analysis, roughly 80 million unique TCR beta chains were counted across the 500 to 850 repertoires, and approximately 11 million of these chains were shared by at least two donors. To remove PCR and sequencing errors, raw reads were error-corrected and collapsed into unique sequences using a nearest-neighbor algorithm that merged closely related sequences. Alignment of CDR3 sequences to IMGT reference sequences was used to assign V, D and J gene segments. For a sequence to be retained, a match of at least six nucleotides to both a V gene segment and a J gene segment was required. Rearrangements were classified as productive when the CDR3 lacked stop codons and remained in frame with V and J, and all other rearrangements were classified as non-productive. CDR3 was defined according to IMGT convention as the region running from the second conserved V-encoded cysteine to the conserved J-encoded phenylalanine. The earlier analysis of approximately 590 of the donors excluded any sequence lacking an unambiguous match to a single V gene segment. An earlier analysis of a few hundred of the donors classified V segments as functional when productive rearrangements were above 56.7% and as segregating when the standard deviation between donors was above 5%. A statistical classification framework was developed to diagnose cytomegalovirus status using the catalog of TCR beta chain sequences. A later analysis assigned V and J genes by comparing TCR nucleotide sequences with IMGT/GENE-DB human TR gene sequences. Using the TCRdist pipeline, a later analysis assigned CDR3 sequences along with most-parsimonious VDJ recombination scenarios. In a later analysis, each TCR beta chain was defined by its CDR3 amino acid sequence together with its V-gene family, and reads lacking a unique V-gene family were excluded. To address suspected cross-contamination and a sequencing artifact, a later analysis removed 592 highly shared, low-generation-probability nucleotide sequences. In a later analysis, a clonal expansion index for each public chain was calculated from normalized within-repertoire ranks of inferred template counts. Generation probabilities in a later analysis came from a VDJ recombination model fitted to out-of-frame rearrangements, and those results were checked against IGoR. A later analysis scored TCR-TCR, TCR-HLA and TCR-CMV co-occurrence with hypergeometric tests, applying a repertoire-size bias correction to TCR pairs. False discovery rates were estimated in a later analysis by permuting HLA or CMV assignments 20 times. In a later analysis, co-occurring TCRs were grouped using DBSCAN, with TCRdist sequence similarity added in when clustering inside HLA-allele-positive subsets. For co-occurrence clustering, repertoires with fewer than 30,000 or more than 120,000 public chains were excluded, along with roughly 5 repertoires with anomalous nucleotide sharing. TCRdb retrieved this table from immuneACCESS and kept in-frame rearrangements only. Not all clones are present; in checked studies, unresolved V genes account for under half, and no reason is known for the remainder. That table is the source of V, J and clone size, and D and trimming were worked out from the DNA. The sample's own table lists about 72,000 clones. The top ten hold roughly 4.7% of the sample.

In total, around 600 healthy bone marrow donors made up the cohort. At the time of sampling, all cohort members were nominally healthy, though unrecorded immune exposures were likely present. The donor tested CMV seropositive, placing the donor among the 250 to 300 seropositive members of the cohort. Every donor gave a peripheral blood sample, and the peripheral blood mononuclear cells from that sample were used for TCR beta sequencing. Genomic DNA extraction from the blood cell samples was performed with the Qiagen DNeasy Blood Extraction Kit. The CDR3 spans 14 residues, from the cysteine through the phenylalanine. Only the CDR3 DNA is retained, 42 bases long and in frame from the first base. As encoded in the germline V gene, CDR1 is SGHVS while CDR2 is FQNEAQ.

The receptor was isolated from a woman between 40 and 50 years old in good health and CMV-seropositive. Sequencing was performed on PBMCs. The V and J segments used are TRBV7-8 and TRBJ2-5; matching of 5 bases hints at TRBD1 as the D gene. The tail of the sequence fits TRBJ2-7 better, so the J call may be wrong. The CDR3 region: CASRQELSSYEQYF. The bases are TGTGCCAGCAGACAGGAGTTGAGCTCCTACGAGCAGTACTTC.